The 29 T cell receptor beta chains reported below all come from one sample, sequenced in a study of shared clonotypes between healthy human individuals. Assay used: immunoSEQ multiplex PCR; TCRdb lists only in-frame clones, some missing. Of around 610,000 clones listed, around 96% are singletons. As defined, naive CD8 cells were CD45RO-negative and positively selected for CCR7, with terminally differentiated effector memory CD45RA+ cells excluded. The source material was naive CD8+ T cells sorted from blood. The source of these receptors is a woman in her twenties or thirties in good health.

The chain employs TRBV15 and TRBJ1-3; D uncertain. The CDR3 sequence is 15 residues long. V gave up 6 bases and J gave up 0 bases, with 12 bases separating them. Germline V CDR1 and CDR2: LNHNV, YYDKDF (reference sequence). The CDR3 loop is CATRDHGSSGNTIYF. DNA for the CDR3: TGTGCCACCAGGGATCATGGGTCCTCTGGAAACACCATATATTTT.

V is TRBV19 and J is TRBJ2-7, with D uncertain. This CDR3 is 15 amino acids long. With 4 bases removed from V and 2 bases from J, the gap between germline ends came to 15 bases. The germline V gene has CDR1 LNHDA and CDR2 SQIVND (reference sequence). CDR3 sequence (DNA): TGTGCCAGTAGTAGTGAGCTTTTCGAACCCTACGAGCAGTACTTC. Its translation: CASSSELFEPYEQYF.

The rearrangement joins TRBV28 to TRBJ1-1; tentatively, D is TRBD1 (6 bases). Trimming removed 2 bases at V and 1 base at J, with 17 bases between. The CDR3 has 17 residues. CDR1 is MDHEN and CDR2 is SYDVKM in the germline V gene. The CDR3 sequence is CASSLRGIGQPNTEAFF. The CDR3 region has the DNA TGTGCCAGCAGTTTACGGGGTATTGGACAGCCGAACACTGAAGCTTTCTTT.

The chain carries TRBV5-1 and TRBJ2-7; TRBD2 agrees at 13 bases. The germline V gene encodes CDR1 SGHRS and CDR2 YFSETQ. The CDR3 length is 15 residues. V shed 4 bases, J shed 2 bases, and the junction held 3 bases outside the gene matches. CDR3 in amino acids: CASSAGTSGTYEQYF. CDR3 nucleotides: TGCGCCAGCAGCGCCGGGACTAGCGGGACCTACGAGCAGTACTTC.

This chain links TRBV6-6 with TRBJ1-1, with TRBD1 as a possible D gene (6 bases). The CDR3 extends over 13 amino acids. CDR1 MNHNY and CDR2 SVGAGI come from the germline V gene (reference sequence). V was clipped by 5 bases and J by 3 bases, with 10 bases between them. The CDR3 protein is CASSDQGYTEAFF. The CDR3 bases are TGTGCCAGCAGTGATCAGGGGTACACTGAAGCTTTCTTT.

The chain carries TRBV28 and TRBJ2-2; D uncertain. Germline CDR1 MDHEN, CDR2 SYDVKM. Trimming stripped 6 bases from V and 1 base from J, with 15 bases between. The CDR3 length is 16 residues. The CDR3 DNA sequence: TGTGCCAGCAGCGCCGATGTCGAGATGAACACCGGGGAGCTGTTTTTT. It codes for CASSADVEMNTGELFF. Full variable domain (rest looked up from reference TRBV28 and TRBJ2-2): DVKVTQSSRYLVKRTGEKVFLECVQDMDHENMFWYRQDPGLGLRLIYFSYDVKMKEKGDIPEGYSVSREKKERFSLILESASTNQTSMYLCASSADVEMNTGELFFGEGSRLTVL.

This chain connects TRBV9 to TRBJ1-2; D is undetermined. The CDR3 loop spans 14 amino acids. Germline values: CDR1 SGDLS, CDR2 YYNGEE. Trimming stripped 0 bases from V and 4 bases from J, with 10 bases between. Here the CDR3 DNA reads TGTGCCAGCAGCGTAGGAGCGGGGAGCTATGGCTACACCTTC. This codes for CASSVGAGSYGYTF.

This chain links TRBV9 with TRBJ2-3, with 8 bases fitting TRBD1. Germline loops: CDR1 SGDLS, CDR2 YYNGEE. CDR3 length: 15 amino acids. Trimming cost V 1 base and J 2 bases; bases outside gene matches: 3. This CDR3 reads CASSVQGAITDTQYF. Here the CDR3 DNA reads TGTGCCAGCAGCGTACAGGGGGCAATCACAGATACGCAGTATTTT.

The chain recombines TRBV29-1 with TRBJ2-2, with a weak D call TRBD1 (5 bases). The germline V and J ends were trimmed by 3 bases and 0 bases, with 8 bases remaining between them. The CDR3 is 14 residues long. The V gene's germline CDR1 is SQVTM and CDR2 ANQGSEA. The CDR3 sequence is CSVEADTNTGELFF. The CDR3 coding sequence is TGCAGCGTTGAGGCGGACACGAACACCGGGGAGCTGTTTTTT.

This chain joins TRBV9 and TRBJ2-3; maybe TRBD1 (6 bases). V lost 3 bases and J 0 bases, leaving 11 bases between the germline ends. The CDR3 totals 15 residues. Germline V gene lookup returns CDR1 SGDLS and CDR2 YYNGEE. Here the CDR3 reads CASSETGVSTDTQYF. The CDR3 DNA is TGTGCCAGCAGCGAGACAGGCGTTAGCACAGATACGCAGTATTTT.

This clone was detected once. The V gene is TRBV9, the J gene TRBJ2-5; 7 bases agree with TRBD2. Per the germline V gene, CDR1 is SGDLS and CDR2 is YYNGEE. After removal of 4 bases from V and 1 base from J, the junction contained 10 bases not matched to a gene. The CDR3 totals 16 residues. Here the CDR3 reads CASSPSRAGTQETQYF. CDR3 DNA: TGTGCCAGCAGCCCCAGCCGAGCGGGAACCCAAGAGACCCAGTACTTC.

This clone came up once. Relative to the germline gene, one junction end is altered; a read error may explain this. CDR3 sequence (DNA): TGTGCCAGCAGCGTCACGGAGTACACTGAGCAGTTCTTC. This encodes CASSVTEYTEQFF. The chain couples TRBV9 to TRBJ2-1, with D hard to call. The CDR3 contains 13 residues. Germline loops: CDR1 SGDLS, CDR2 YYNGEE.

The chain recombines TRBV5-1 with TRBJ2-1; TRBD2 aligns across 13 bases. Per germline, CDR1 SGHRS and CDR2 YFSETQ. Trimming cost V 4 bases and J 6 bases; bases outside gene matches: 4. This CDR3 is built from 15 residues. The CDR3 region has the DNA TGCGCCAGCAGCAAGTGGACTAGCGGGAGCAATGAGCAGTTCTTC. This gives the protein CASSKWTSGSNEQFF.

This chain connects TRBV14 to TRBJ1-1, with a weak D call TRBD1 (5 bases). Germline lookup yields CDR1 SGHDN and CDR2 FVKESK. V dropped 4 bases and J dropped 0 bases, with 15 bases sitting between them. This CDR3 spans 16 amino acids. CDR3 protein: CASSRNEGTMNTEAFF. DNA for the CDR3: TGTGCCAGCAGCCGAAACGAAGGGACTATGAACACTGAAGCTTTCTTT. Full variable domain (missing parts from reference TRBV14 and TRBJ1-1): EAGVTQFPSHSVIEKGQTVTLRCDPISGHDNLYWYRRVMGKEIKFLLHFVKESKQDESGMPNNRFLAERTGGTYSTLKVQPAELEDSGVYFCASSRNEGTMNTEAFFGQGTRLTVV.

This clone was counted only a few times. The chain has TRBV5-1 and TRBJ1-5; D remains ambiguous. The CDR3 has 15 amino acids. The germline V and J ends were trimmed by 0 bases and 1 base, with 8 bases remaining between them. Germline V lookup: CDR1 SGHRS, CDR2 YFSETQ. The CDR3 coding sequence is TGCGCCAGCAGCTTGGACGGGATCAGCAATCAGCCCCAGCATTTT. Amino acids: CASSLDGISNQPQHF. Complete variable domain (other parts from reference TRBV5-1 and TRBJ1-5): KAGVTQTPRYLIKTRGQQVTLSCSPISGHRSVSWYQQTPGQGLQFLFEYFSETQRNKGNFPGRFSGRQFSNSRSEMNVSTLELGDSALYLCASSLDGISNQPQHFGDGTRLSIL.

The DNA of the CDR3 is TGTGCCAGCAGCGTGGACGGACTAGCGGGGAACGAGCAGTACTTC. Protein: CASSVDGLAGNEQYF. This rearrangement joins TRBV7-9 to TRBJ2-7; 12 bases agree with TRBD2. There are 15 residues in the CDR3. Germline lookup yields CDR1 SEHNR and CDR2 FQNEAQ (reference sequence). Unmatched junction bases numbered 7, after V lost 5 bases and J lost 5 bases.

Comments on this clone: The junction and the germline gene differ at one end; a read error may be behind it. The same CDR3 also results from other DNA sequences found in this sample. The chain carries TRBV27 and TRBJ2-2; D call uncertain. In germline, CDR1 is MNHEY, CDR2 SMNVEV (reference sequence). The length of the CDR3 is 12 residues. The CDR3 coding sequence is TGTGCCAGCAGCCCCTACACCGGAGAGCTGTTTTTT. This encodes CASSPYTGELFF.

The chain combines TRBV28 with TRBJ1-2; possible D gene TRBD1, 6 bases. Trimming took 3 bases from V and 4 from J, leaving 12 bases between them. CDR1 and CDR2 (germline): MDHEN, SYDVKM. This CDR3 region has 14 residues. The CDR3 DNA reads TGTGCCAGCAGTTTTGGGGAGGGGGGCTATGGCTACACCTTC. It translates to CASSFGEGGYGYTF.

This rearrangement joins TRBV2 to TRBJ2-1; TRBD2 matches 10 bases. The V gene end was trimmed by 8 bases and the J gene end by 8 bases; junction bases not matched to a gene: 6. Germline V CDR1 and CDR2: SNHLY, FYNNEI. The CDR3 covers 13 residues. In DNA form, the CDR3 reads TGTGCCAGCGAGCGGGAGGGCCCCTATGAGCAGTTCTTC. Protein: CASEREGPYEQFF.

The CDR3, as DNA: TGTGCCAGCTCACCATCGGGACTCCCAATCCCCTACGAGCAGTACTTC. It codes for CASSPSGLPIPYEQYF. The chain is built from TRBV18 and TRBJ2-7; D may be TRBD2 (6 bases). The CDR3 contains 16 residues. The germline V gene has CDR1 KGHSH and CDR2 LQKENI. V was cut by 2 bases and J by 2 bases, with 16 bases left in between.

This chain joins TRBV10-2 and TRBJ2-4; D ambiguous. Trimming left V 3 bases short and J 0 bases short, with 12 bases between. Germline lookup yields CDR1 WSHSY and CDR2 SAAADI. The CDR3 totals 16 residues. CDR3 amino acids: CASSDLLPLAKNIQYF. CDR3 in DNA: TGCGCCAGCAGTGATCTTCTTCCATTAGCCAAAAACATTCAGTACTTC.

The V and J genes are TRBV2 and TRBJ1-5, with TRBD1 as a possible D gene (5 bases). The CDR3 length is 11 residues. Germline-derived CDR1 and CDR2 are SNHLY and FYNNEI. Between the trimmed V and J ends, which lost 6 bases and 7 bases, there was a span of 7 bases. CDR3 protein: CASSDSQPQHF. The CDR3 DNA reads TGTGCCAGCAGCGACAGCCAGCCCCAGCATTTT.

The gene calls are TRBV28 and TRBJ2-3; D ambiguous. V was clipped by 2 bases and J by 7 bases, with 7 bases between them. Germline values: CDR1 MDHEN, CDR2 SYDVKM. The CDR3 loop spans 12 amino acids. The CDR3 DNA sequence: TGTGCCAGCAGTTTAAAATTTTATACGCAGTATTTT. This gives the protein CASSLKFYTQYF.

The rearrangement joins TRBV10-3 to TRBJ1-2; D perhaps matches TRBD1 (5 bases). Germline assignment: CDR1 ENHRY and CDR2 SYGVKD. V was trimmed by 0 bases and J by 3 bases, leaving 23 bases between them. The length of the CDR3 is 19 residues. DNA for the CDR3: TGTGCCATCAGTGAGTCGGGGCAGCGGATTCTATCCGAAGACTATGGCTACACCTTC. As protein: CAISESGQRILSEDYGYTF.

The genes are TRBV28 and TRBJ2-5, with 8 bases matching TRBD1. The CDR3 has 18 amino acids. Looked up from germline, CDR1 is MDHEN and CDR2 is SYDVKM. The V segment lost 1 base and the J segment 1 base; nucleotides outside the gene matches: 11. Here the CDR3 DNA reads TGTGCCAGCAGTTTATTTGTATTTGGGGACAGGCTCCAAGAGACCCAGTACTTC. This encodes CASSLFVFGDRLQETQYF.

A remark on this clone: Other nucleotide sequences in the sample specify the same CDR3. The chain employs TRBV27 and TRBJ1-1; D not certain. V shed 6 bases and J shed 1 base, with 6 bases lying between them. Germline lookup yields CDR1 MNHEY and CDR2 SMNVEV (reference sequence). The CDR3 is 12 amino acids. CDR3 coding DNA: TGTGCCAGCAGGGGCGGGAACACTGAAGCTTTCTTT. Translating gives CASRGGNTEAFF.

This chain joins TRBV2 and TRBJ2-5, with a weak D call TRBD2 (5 bases). This CDR3 region has 15 residues. V gave up 1 base and J gave up 4 bases, with 13 bases separating them. Germline V CDR1 and CDR2: SNHLY, FYNNEI. CDR3 nucleotide sequence: TGTGCCAGCAGTGAAGGGCACGGAGAGGGAGAGACCCAGTACTTC. It codes for CASSEGHGEGETQYF.

This chain uses TRBV7-9 with TRBJ2-4; D perhaps matches TRBD2 (6 bases). Germline-derived CDR1 and CDR2 are SEHNR and FQNEAQ (reference sequence). Between the trimmed V and J ends, which lost 5 bases and 1 base, there was a span of 15 bases. The CDR3 has 16 residues. The CDR3 loop reads CASSPLEGSAKNIQYF. The CDR3 DNA follows: TGTGCCAGCAGCCCACTGGAGGGCTCCGCCAAAAACATTCAGTACTTC.

V and J are TRBV19 and TRBJ2-1; 7 positions agree with TRBD2. Trimming removed 5 bases from V and 0 bases from J; junction bases left unmatched: 7. CDR1 is LNHDA and CDR2 is SQIVND in the germline V gene (reference sequence). The CDR3 contains 16 residues. The CDR3 DNA sequence: TGTGCCAGTAGTCTTCAAGCGGGAAGCTCCTACAATGAGCAGTTCTTC. This codes for CASSLQAGSSYNEQFF. Full variable domain (outside the CDR3, taken from reference TRBV19 and TRBJ2-1): DGGITQSPKYLFRKEGQNVTLSCEQNLNHDAMYWYRQDPGQGLRLIYYSQIVNDFQKGDIAEGYSVSREKKESFPLTVTSAQKNPTAFYLCASSLQAGSSYNEQFFGPGTRLTVL.